This T cell receptor beta chain is drawn from a study of patients and donors after allogeneic stem cell transplantation. The J segment lost 3 bases and the V segment lost 4 bases, leaving 3 bases of the junction unmatched. Germline V gene sequence: CDR1 MNHNS, CDR2 SASEGT. The CDR3 has 13 residues. TCRdb reprocessed the RT-PCR reads with MiXCR, giving one entry per CDR3 protein. Here the sample spans about 230,000 distinct CDR3 sequences, 14% being singletons. This receptor was identified in a human donor who was either an allogeneic HSCT recipient or a stem cell or donor lymphocyte infusion donor (not recorded which). It is not recorded whose cells these are; they may come from a transplant donor. The chain couples TRBV6-1 to TRBJ2-7; 7 bases match TRBD1. Material for sequencing was blood, either unsorted or a sorted T cell fraction (not recorded which). The CDR3 protein is CASSGGQRYEQYF. The CDR3 region has the DNA TGTGCCAGCAGTGGGGGACAGCGCTACGAGCAGTACTTC.